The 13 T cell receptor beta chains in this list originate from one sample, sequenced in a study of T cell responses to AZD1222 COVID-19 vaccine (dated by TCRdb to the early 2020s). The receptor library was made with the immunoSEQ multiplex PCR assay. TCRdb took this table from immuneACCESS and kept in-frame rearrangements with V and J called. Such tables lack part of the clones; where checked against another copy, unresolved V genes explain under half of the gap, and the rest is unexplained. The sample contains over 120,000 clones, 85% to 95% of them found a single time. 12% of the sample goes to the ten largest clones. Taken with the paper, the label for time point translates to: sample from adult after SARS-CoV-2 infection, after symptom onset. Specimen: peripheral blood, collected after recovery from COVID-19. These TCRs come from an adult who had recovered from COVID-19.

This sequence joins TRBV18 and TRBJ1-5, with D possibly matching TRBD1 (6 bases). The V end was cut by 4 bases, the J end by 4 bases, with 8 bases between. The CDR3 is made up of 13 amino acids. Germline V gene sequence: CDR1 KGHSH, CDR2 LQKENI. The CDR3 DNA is TGTGCCAGCTCACGACAGGAAAATCAGCCCCAGCATTTT. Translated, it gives CASSRQENQPQHF.

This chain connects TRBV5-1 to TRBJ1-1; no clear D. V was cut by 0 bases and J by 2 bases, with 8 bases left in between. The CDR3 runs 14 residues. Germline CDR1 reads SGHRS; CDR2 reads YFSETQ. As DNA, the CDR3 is TGCGCCAGCAGCTTGGCGGCAGAAAACACTGAAGCTTTCTTT. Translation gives CASSLAAENTEAFF.

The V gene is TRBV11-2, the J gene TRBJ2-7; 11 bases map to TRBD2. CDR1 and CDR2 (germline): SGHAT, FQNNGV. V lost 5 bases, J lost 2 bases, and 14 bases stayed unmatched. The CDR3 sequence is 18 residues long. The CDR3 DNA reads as TGTGCCAGCAGCGTCAGAGGGGGACTAGCGGTTAAAACCTACGAGCAGTACTTC. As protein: CASSVRGGLAVKTYEQYF.

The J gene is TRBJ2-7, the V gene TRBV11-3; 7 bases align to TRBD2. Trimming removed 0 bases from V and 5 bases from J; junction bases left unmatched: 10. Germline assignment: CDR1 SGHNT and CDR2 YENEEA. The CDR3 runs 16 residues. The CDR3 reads CASSLDGAGAPHEQYF. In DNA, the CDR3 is TGTGCCAGCAGCTTAGATGGGGCGGGAGCCCCTCACGAGCAGTACTTC.

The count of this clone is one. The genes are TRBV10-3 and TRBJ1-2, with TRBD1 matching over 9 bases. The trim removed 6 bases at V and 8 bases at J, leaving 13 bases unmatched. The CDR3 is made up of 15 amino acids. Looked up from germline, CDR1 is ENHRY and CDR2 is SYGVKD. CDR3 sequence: CAIRDQLRTGDGYTF. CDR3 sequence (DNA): TGTGCCATCAGAGACCAATTACGGACAGGGGACGGCTACACCTTC.

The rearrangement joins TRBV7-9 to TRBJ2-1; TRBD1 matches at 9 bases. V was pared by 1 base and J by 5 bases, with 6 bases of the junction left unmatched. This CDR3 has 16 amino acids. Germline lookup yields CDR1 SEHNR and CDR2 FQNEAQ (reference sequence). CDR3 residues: CASSLVWDRDNNEQFF. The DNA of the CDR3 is TGTGCCAGCAGCTTAGTGTGGGACAGGGACAACAATGAGCAGTTCTTC.

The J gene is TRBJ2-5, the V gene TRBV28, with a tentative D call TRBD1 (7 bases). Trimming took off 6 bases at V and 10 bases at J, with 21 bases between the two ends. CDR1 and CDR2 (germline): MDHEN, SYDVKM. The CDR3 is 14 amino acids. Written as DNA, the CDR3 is TGTGCCAGCAGGGCTAAGGGGGCCCAAGCGGGCCAGTACTTC. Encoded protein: CASRAKGAQAGQYF. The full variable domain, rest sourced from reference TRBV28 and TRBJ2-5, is DVKVTQSSRYLVKRTGEKVFLECVQDMDHENMFWYRQDPGLGLRLIYFSYDVKMKEKGDIPEGYSVSREKKERFSLILESASTNQTSMYLCASRAKGAQAGQYFGPGTRLLVL.

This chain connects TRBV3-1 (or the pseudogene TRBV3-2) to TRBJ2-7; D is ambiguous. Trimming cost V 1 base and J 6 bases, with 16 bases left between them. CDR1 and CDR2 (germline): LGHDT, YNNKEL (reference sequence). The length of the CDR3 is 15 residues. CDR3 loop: CASSQAKPLGVEQYF. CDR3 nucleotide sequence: TGTGCCAGCAGCCAAGCTAAACCTCTAGGAGTCGAGCAGTACTTC.

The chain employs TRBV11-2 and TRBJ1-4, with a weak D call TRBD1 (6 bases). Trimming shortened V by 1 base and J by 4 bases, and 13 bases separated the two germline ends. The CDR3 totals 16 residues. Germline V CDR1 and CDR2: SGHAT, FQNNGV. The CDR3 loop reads CASSLALLQGNEKLFF. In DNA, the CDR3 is TGTGCCAGCAGCTTAGCCCTATTACAGGGTAATGAAAAACTGTTTTTT. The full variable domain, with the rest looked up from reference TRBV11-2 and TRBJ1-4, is EAGVAQSPRYKIIEKRQSVAFWCNPISGHATLYWYQQILGQGPKLLIQFQNNGVVDDSQLPKDRFSAERLKGVDSTLKIQPAKLEDSAVYLCASSLALLQGNEKLFFGSGTQLSVL.

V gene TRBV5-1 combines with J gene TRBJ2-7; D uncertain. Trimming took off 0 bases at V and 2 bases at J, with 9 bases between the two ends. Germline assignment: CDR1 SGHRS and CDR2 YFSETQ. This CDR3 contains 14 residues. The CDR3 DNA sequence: TGCGCCAGCAGCTTGGAGCGCAATGCCTACGAGCAGTACTTC. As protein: CASSLERNAYEQYF.

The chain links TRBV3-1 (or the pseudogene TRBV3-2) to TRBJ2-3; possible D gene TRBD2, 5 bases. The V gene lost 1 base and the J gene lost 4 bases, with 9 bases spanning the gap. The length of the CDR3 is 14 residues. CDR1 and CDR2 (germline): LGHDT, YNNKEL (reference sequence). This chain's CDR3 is CASSQVGAPDTQYF. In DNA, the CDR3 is TGTGCCAGCAGCCAAGTGGGAGCACCAGATACGCAGTATTTT.

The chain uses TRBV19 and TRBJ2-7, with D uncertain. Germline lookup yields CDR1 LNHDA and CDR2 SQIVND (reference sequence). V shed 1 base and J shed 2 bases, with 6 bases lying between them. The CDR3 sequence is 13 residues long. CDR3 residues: CASSIGAPYEQYF. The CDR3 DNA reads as TGTGCCAGTAGTATAGGAGCCCCCTACGAGCAGTACTTC.

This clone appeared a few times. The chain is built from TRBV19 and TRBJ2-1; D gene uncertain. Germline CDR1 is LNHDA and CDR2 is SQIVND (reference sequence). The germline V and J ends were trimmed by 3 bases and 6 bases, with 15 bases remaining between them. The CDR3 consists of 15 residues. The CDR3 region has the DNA TGTGCCAGTAGTATTGTACTAATGCCCACCAATGAGCAGTTCTTC. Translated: CASSIVLMPTNEQFF.